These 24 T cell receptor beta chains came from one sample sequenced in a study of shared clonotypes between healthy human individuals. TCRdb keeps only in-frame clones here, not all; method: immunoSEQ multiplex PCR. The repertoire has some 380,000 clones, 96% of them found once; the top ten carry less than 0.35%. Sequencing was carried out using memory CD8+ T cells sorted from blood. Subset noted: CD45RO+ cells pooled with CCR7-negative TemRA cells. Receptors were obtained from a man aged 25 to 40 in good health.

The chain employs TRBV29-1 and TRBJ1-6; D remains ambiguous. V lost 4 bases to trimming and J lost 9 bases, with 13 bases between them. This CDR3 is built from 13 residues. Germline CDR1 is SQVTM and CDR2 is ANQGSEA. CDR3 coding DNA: TGCAGCGTTGGAGGACGGCCTGGTTCACCCCTCCACTTT. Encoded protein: CSVGGRPGSPLHF.

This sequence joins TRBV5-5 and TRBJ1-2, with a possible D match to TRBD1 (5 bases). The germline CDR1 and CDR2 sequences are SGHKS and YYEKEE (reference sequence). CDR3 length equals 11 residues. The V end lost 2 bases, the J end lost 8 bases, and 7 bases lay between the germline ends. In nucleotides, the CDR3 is TGTGCCAGCAGCTTTAAGGGGGGCTACACCTTC. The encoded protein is CASSFKGGYTF.

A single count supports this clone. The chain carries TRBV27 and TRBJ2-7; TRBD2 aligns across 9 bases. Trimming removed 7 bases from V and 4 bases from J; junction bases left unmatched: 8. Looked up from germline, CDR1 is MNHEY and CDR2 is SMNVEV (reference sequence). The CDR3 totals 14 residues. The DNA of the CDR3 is TGTGCCAGCAATGTTAGCGGGAGAGGATACGAGCAGTACTTC. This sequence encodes CASNVSGRGYEQYF.

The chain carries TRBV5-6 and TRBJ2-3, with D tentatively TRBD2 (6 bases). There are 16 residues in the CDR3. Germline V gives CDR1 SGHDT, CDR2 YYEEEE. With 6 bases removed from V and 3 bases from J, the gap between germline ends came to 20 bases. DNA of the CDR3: TGTGCCAGCAACCCCTACATAGCGGAAAGTACAGATACGCAGTATTTT. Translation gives CASNPYIAESTDTQYF.

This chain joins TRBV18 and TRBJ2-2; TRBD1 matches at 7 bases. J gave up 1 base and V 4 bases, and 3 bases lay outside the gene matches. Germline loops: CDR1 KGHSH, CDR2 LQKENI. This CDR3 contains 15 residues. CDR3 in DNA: TGTGCCAGCTCACGACGGACAGGGAACACCGGGGAGCTGTTTTTT. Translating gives CASSRRTGNTGELFF. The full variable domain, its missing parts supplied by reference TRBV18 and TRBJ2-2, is NAGVMQNPRHLVRRRGQEARLRCSPMKGHSHVYWYRQLPEEGLKFMVYLQKENIIDESGMPKERFSAEFPKEGPSILRIQQVVRGDSAAYFCASSRRTGNTGELFFGEGSRLTVL.

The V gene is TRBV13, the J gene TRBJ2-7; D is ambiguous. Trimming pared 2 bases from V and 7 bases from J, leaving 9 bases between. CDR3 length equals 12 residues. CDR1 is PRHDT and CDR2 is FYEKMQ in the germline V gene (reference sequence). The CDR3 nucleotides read TGTGCCAGCAGCTTAAGGGCGAGGGAGCAGTACTTC. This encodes CASSLRAREQYF.

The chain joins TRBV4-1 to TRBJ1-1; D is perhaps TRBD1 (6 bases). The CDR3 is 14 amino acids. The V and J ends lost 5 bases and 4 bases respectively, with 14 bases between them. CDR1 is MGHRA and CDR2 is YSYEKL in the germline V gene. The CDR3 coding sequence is TGCGCCAGCAGCTCCGGGGGGCGACTCACTGAAGCTTTCTTT. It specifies CASSSGGRLTEAFF.

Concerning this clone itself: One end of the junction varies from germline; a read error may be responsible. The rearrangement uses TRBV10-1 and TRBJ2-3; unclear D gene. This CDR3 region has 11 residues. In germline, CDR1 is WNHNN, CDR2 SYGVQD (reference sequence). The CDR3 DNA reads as TGCGCCACCAGTGTTGGGGATACGCAGTATTTT. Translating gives CATSVGDTQYF.

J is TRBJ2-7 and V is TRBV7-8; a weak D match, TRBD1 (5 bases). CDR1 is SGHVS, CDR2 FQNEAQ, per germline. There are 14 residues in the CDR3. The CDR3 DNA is TGTGTCTGCACCTTTTCGACAGCCTCCTACGAGCAGTACTTC. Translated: CVCTFSTASYEQYF.

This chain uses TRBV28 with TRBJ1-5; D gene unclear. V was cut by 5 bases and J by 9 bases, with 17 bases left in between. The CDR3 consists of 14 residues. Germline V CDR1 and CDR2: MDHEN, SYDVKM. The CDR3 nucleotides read TGTGCCAGCAGTCCGTACATGGTCGGTGGGCCCCAGCATTTT. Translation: CASSPYMVGGPQHF.

This CDR3 reads CASTQRRGGNYGYTF. Written as DNA, the CDR3 is TGTGCCAGCACCCAACGGCGGGGAGGGAATTATGGCTACACCTTC. V and J are TRBV6-1 and TRBJ1-2; D remains ambiguous. This CDR3 has 15 residues. The germline V gene has CDR1 MNHNS and CDR2 SASEGT. The V and J ends lost 7 bases and 5 bases respectively, with 20 bases between them.

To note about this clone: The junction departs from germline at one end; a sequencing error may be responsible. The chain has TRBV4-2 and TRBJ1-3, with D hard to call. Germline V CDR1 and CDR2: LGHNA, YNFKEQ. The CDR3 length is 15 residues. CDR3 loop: CAGSHDTSSGNTIYF. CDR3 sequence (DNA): TGTGCCGGCAGCCATGACACGAGCTCTGGAAACACCATATATTTT.

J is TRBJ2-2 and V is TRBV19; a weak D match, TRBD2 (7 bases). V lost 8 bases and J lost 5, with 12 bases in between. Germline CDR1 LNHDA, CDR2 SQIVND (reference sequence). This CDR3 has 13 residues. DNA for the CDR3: TGTGCCAGTTTGCGGGGGCGGACCGGGGAGCTGTTTTTT. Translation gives CASLRGRTGELFF.

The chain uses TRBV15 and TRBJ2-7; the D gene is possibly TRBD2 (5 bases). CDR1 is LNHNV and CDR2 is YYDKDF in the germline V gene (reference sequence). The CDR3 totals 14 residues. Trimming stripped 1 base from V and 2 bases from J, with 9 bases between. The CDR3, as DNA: TGTGCCACCAGCAGAGTAGGAGGTCCCTACGAGCAGTACTTC. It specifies CATSRVGGPYEQYF.

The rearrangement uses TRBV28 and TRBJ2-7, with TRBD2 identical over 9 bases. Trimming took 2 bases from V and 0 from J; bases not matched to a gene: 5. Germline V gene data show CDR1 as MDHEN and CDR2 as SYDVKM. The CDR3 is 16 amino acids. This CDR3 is CASSLPGLAASYEQYF. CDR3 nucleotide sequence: TGTGCCAGCAGTTTACCGGGACTAGCCGCCTCCTACGAGCAGTACTTC.

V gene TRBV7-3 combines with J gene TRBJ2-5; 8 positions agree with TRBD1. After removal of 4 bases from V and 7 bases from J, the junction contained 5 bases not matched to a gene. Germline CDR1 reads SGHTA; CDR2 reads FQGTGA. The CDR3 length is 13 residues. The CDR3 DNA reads TGTGCCAGCAGCTCAGGACAGGGCGGGACCCAGTACTTC. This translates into CASSSGQGGTQYF.

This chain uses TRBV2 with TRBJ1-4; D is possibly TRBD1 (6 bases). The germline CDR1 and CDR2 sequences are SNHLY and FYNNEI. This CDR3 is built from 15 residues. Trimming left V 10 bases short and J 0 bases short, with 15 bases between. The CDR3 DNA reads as TGTGCCACCAAGGCACGACAGGCAACTAATGAAAAACTGTTTTTT. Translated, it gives CATKARQATNEKLFF.

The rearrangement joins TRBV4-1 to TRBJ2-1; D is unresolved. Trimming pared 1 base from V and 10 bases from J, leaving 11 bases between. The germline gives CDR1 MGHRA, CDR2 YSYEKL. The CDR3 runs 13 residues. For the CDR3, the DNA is TGCGCCAGCAGCCAAGGGCCCCGTGGGGAGCAGTTCTTC. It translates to CASSQGPRGEQFF.

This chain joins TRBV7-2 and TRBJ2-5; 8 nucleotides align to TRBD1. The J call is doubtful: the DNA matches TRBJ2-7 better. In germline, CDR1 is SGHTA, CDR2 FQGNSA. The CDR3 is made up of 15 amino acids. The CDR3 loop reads CASSLKGQAPYEQYF. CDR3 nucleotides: TGTGCCAGCAGCTTAAAGGGACAGGCCCCCTACGAGCAGTACTTC.

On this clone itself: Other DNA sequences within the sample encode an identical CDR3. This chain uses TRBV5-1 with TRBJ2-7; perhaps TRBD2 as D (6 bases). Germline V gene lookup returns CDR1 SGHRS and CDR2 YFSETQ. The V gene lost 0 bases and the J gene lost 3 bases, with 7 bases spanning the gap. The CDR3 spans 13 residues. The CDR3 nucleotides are TGCGCCAGCAGCTTGGCGGGGGTCTACGAGCAGTACTTC. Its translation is CASSLAGVYEQYF.

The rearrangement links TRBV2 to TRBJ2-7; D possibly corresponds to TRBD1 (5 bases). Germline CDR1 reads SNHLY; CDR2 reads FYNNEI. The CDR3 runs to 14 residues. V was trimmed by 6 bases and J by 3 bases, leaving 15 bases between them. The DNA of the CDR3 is TGTGCCAGCAGCCTAGTCGGACACGTCTACGAGCAGTACTTC. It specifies CASSLVGHVYEQYF.

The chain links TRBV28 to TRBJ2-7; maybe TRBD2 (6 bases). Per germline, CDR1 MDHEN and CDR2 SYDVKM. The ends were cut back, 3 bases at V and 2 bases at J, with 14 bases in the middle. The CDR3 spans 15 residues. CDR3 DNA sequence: TGTGCCAGCAGTTTGGAGGGGCGCCTCACCTACGAGCAGTACTTC. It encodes CASSLEGRLTYEQYF.

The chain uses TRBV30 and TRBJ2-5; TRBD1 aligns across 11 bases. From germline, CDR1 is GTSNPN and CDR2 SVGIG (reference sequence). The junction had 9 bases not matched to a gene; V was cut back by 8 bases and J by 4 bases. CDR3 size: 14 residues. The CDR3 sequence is CALRTGGAGETQYF. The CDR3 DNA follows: TGTGCCCTAAGGACAGGGGGCGCGGGAGAGACCCAGTACTTC.

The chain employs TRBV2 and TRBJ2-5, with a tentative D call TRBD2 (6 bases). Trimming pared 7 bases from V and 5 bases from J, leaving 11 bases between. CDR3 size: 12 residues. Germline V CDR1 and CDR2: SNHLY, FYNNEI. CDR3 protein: CASKGGEETQYF. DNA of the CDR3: TGTGCCAGCAAAGGCGGGGAGGAGACCCAGTACTTC.